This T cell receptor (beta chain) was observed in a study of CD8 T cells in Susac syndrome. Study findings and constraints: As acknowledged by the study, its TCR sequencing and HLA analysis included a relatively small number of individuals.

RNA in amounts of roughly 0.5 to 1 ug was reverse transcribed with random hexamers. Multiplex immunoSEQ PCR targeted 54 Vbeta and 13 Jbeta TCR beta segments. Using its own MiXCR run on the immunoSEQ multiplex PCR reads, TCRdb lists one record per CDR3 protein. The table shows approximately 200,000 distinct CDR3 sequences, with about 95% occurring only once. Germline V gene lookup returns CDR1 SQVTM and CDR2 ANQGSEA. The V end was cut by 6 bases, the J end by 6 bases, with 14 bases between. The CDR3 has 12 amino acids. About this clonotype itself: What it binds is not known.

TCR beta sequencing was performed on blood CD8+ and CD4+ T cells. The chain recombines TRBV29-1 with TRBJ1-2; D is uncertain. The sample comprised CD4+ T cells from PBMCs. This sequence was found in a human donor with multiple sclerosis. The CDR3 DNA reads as TGCAGCGTAAACGGGATCGGGCATGGCTACACCTTC. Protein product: CSVNGIGHGYTF.